Here is one TCR beta chain with its context. No antigen is known for it. Those CD8+ T cells considered naive were CD45RO-CCR7+CD27+CD95-. Germline V CDR1 and CDR2: SGHVS, FQNEAQ. CDR3 length equals 15 residues. This specimen comes from a study of CXCR3-negative and CXCR3-positive naive CD8 T cells. Study-level results: TCR interaction strength was inferred from TRB CDR3 physicochemistry, as CD5 matched across naive subsets. Naive CXCR3-positive and CXCR3-negative cells shared TRBV-TRBJ usage; memory cells diverged. A higher hydrophobicity marked the TRB CDR3s of CXCR3-positive naive cells versus CXCR3-negative naive cells.

With UMI labels, 5' RACE was used to prepare the TRB cDNA libraries. TCRdb re-called the 5' RACE reads and shows each CDR3 protein once, DNA omitted. The sample's table shows about 60,000 distinct CDR3 sequences. The source material was naive CXCR3+ CD8+ T cells from blood. Subset indicated: CD45RO-CCR7+CD27+CD95- naive CD8+ T cells expressing CXCR3 (TNR3+). The chain uses TRBV7-8 and TRBJ1-1; lacking DNA, the TRBD1 call made by TCRdb goes unchecked. The TCR sequence derives from a human donor in good health. Some clones in this sample may be carry-over from other donors' samples. CDR3 loop: CASSLALGGWTEAFF.